The 4 T cell receptor beta chains listed next were all sequenced from one sample in a study of blood T cell repertoires in COVID-19. Sequencing was performed with immunoSEQ multiplex PCR; in TCRdb, only in-frame clones are kept and a portion is missing. Of under 200,000 clones listed, roughly 86% are singletons. Sequenced sample: peripheral blood. These receptors came from a man aged 55 to 70 with COVID-19, enrolled during active disease.

This clone was seen a single time. The chain employs TRBV29-1 and TRBJ2-2, with 7 bases that match TRBD1. The length of the CDR3 is 15 residues. The V gene end was trimmed by 7 bases and the J gene end by 1 base; junction bases not matched to a gene: 9. Germline CDR1 SQVTM, CDR2 ANQGSEA. The CDR3 coding sequence is TGCAGCGCCACGAACAGGGGATTGAACACCGGGGAGCTGTTTTTT. Amino acids: CSATNRGLNTGELFF.

The chain links TRBV9 to TRBJ2-3, with D unclear. Germline V lookup: CDR1 SGDLS, CDR2 YYNGEE. Deletions cut 3 bases from V and 2 bases from J, with 10 bases between. The CDR3 runs 14 residues. The CDR3 region is CASSGWAPTDTQYF. The CDR3 DNA sequence: TGTGCCAGCAGCGGCTGGGCCCCCACAGATACGCAGTATTTT.

The chain links TRBV7-9 to TRBJ2-2; 8 positions match TRBD1. V was pared by 10 bases and J by 5 bases, with 18 bases of the junction left unmatched. CDR3 length equals 17 residues. Germline lookup yields CDR1 SEHNR and CDR2 FQNEAQ (reference sequence). CDR3 in DNA: TGTGCCAACCAGCAACCGCTCGGACAGGGAGGAACCGGGGAGCTGTTTTTT. This codes for CANQQPLGQGGTGELFF.

The chain uses TRBV6-2 or TRBV6-3 and TRBJ1-6; 8 bases are shared with TRBD1. Germline CDR1 MNHEY, CDR2 SVGEGT. The CDR3 is 15 residues long. Trimming cost V 6 bases and J 7 bases; bases outside gene matches: 8. CDR3 amino acids: CASSFGGTGNSPLHF. The CDR3 DNA reads as TGTGCCAGCAGCTTCGGGGGGACAGGAAATTCACCCCTCCACTTT.